These 25 T cell receptor beta chains were sequenced from one sample in a study of T cell changes during pregnancy in multiple sclerosis. Measured with immunoSEQ multiplex PCR; TCRdb has only the in-frame clones, and not every one. The top ten clones hold roughly 0.9% of a sample with some 47,000 clones, approximately 96% of them seen once. The source was peripheral blood, collected in the second trimester of pregnancy. The origin of the receptors is a female donor with multiple sclerosis, enrolled in a pregnancy study.

This clone came up a few times. The rearrangement links TRBV19 to TRBJ1-5; 10 bases agree with TRBD1. Trimming took 3 bases from V and 7 from J; bases not matched to a gene: 6. Germline V gene data show CDR1 as LNHDA and CDR2 as SQIVND (reference sequence). The CDR3 contains 15 residues. For the CDR3, the DNA is TGTGCCAGTAGTATCGGGGACAGGGGTAGGCAGCCCCAGCATTTT. Translation: CASSIGDRGRQPQHF.

Here the CDR3 reads CASTMDRQPNYGYTF. CDR3 DNA: TGTGCCAGCACCATGGACAGGCAACCTAACTATGGCTACACCTTC. The chain carries TRBV2 and TRBJ1-2; TRBD1 agrees at 7 bases. Trimming cost V 7 bases and J 0 bases; bases outside gene matches: 8. This CDR3 is 15 amino acids long. Per the germline V gene, CDR1 is SNHLY and CDR2 is FYNNEI.

V usage is TRBV7-6 and J usage is TRBJ2-1; 10 bases map to TRBD1. CDR1 is SGHVS, CDR2 FNYEAQ, per germline. V dropped 6 bases and J dropped 4; count of bases not matched to a gene: 6. CDR3 size: 15 residues. The DNA for the CDR3 is TGTGCCAGCAGACTGGACAGGGGGACTTACAATGAGCAGTTCTTC. Protein product: CASRLDRGTYNEQFF.

The rearrangement uses TRBV19 and TRBJ1-5; D not certain. Per germline, CDR1 LNHDA and CDR2 SQIVND (reference sequence). V dropped 7 bases and J dropped 0 bases, with 4 bases sitting between them. The CDR3 has 12 amino acids. In DNA form, the CDR3 reads TGTGCCAGTAATCTTAGCAATCAGCCCCAGCATTTT. Amino acid sequence: CASNLSNQPQHF.

The CDR3 here is CASSLRTGENEKLFF. DNA of the CDR3: TGTGCCAGCTCATTACGGACAGGGGAGAATGAAAAACTGTTTTTT. The rearrangement joins TRBV18 to TRBJ1-4; 9 bases line up with TRBD1. Trimming cost V 5 bases and J 5 bases; bases outside gene matches: 6. The V gene's germline CDR1 is KGHSH and CDR2 LQKENI. CDR3 length: 15 residues. Drawing the rest from reference TRBV18 and TRBJ1-4, the complete variable domain is NAGVMQNPRHLVRRRGQEARLRCSPMKGHSHVYWYRQLPEEGLKFMVYLQKENIIDESGMPKERFSAEFPKEGPSILRIQQVVRGDSAAYFCASSLRTGENEKLFFGSGTQLSVL.

This sequence joins TRBV27 and TRBJ1-2, with 11 bases matching TRBD1. Germline-derived CDR1 and CDR2 are MNHEY and SMNVEV (reference sequence). The CDR3 spans 17 residues. V lost 5 bases, J lost 3 bases, and 11 bases stayed unmatched. For the CDR3, the DNA is TGTGCCAGCAGTCCCAGGACAGGGGGCGTTTCGGACTATGGCTACACCTTC. Encoded protein: CASSPRTGGVSDYGYTF.

The chain joins TRBV10-3 to TRBJ2-2, with 8 bases fitting TRBD1. CDR1 is ENHRY and CDR2 is SYGVKD in the germline V gene. The length of the CDR3 is 15 residues. J lost 5 bases, V lost 9 bases, and 11 bases had no gene match. In DNA form, the CDR3 reads TGTGCCATTAGTAATCGGCAGGGGGCAACCGGGGAGCTGTTTTTT. Translation gives CAISNRQGATGELFF.

The CDR3 DNA sequence: TGTGCCAGCAGCTTATCGGGACTAGGTAACATGGGGTTCTACGAGCAGTACTTC. It encodes CASSLSGLGNMGFYEQYF. The V call is TRBV7-8, the J call TRBJ2-7, with 8 bases that match TRBD2. CDR1 and CDR2 from the germline V gene are SGHVS and FQNEAQ. The CDR3 contains 18 residues. V lost 2 bases and J lost 3; bases outside the gene matches: 15.

This chain joins TRBV9 and TRBJ2-3; 7 positions agree with TRBD2. V lost 3 bases and J lost 2; bases outside the gene matches: 9. This CDR3 has 16 amino acids. In germline, CDR1 is SGDLS, CDR2 YYNGEE. Written as DNA, the CDR3 is TGTGCCAGCAGCGGGGGACTACATGAGGACACAGATACGCAGTATTTT. Its protein product is CASSGGLHEDTDTQYF.

This sequence joins TRBV7-9 and TRBJ2-1, with a weak D call TRBD2 (5 bases). Trimming shortened V by 2 bases and J by 8 bases, and 13 bases separated the two germline ends. CDR3 size: 14 residues. Germline assignment: CDR1 SEHNR and CDR2 FQNEAQ (reference sequence). The CDR3 DNA sequence: TGTGCCAGCAGCTTAATCGGGAAGGGTTATGAGCAGTTCTTC. Translating it yields CASSLIGKGYEQFF.

This chain links TRBV6-6 with TRBJ2-3; possible D gene TRBD2, 5 bases. Trimming removed 7 bases at V and 1 base at J, with 9 bases between. The CDR3 length is 13 residues. Looked up from germline, CDR1 is MNHNY and CDR2 is SVGAGI (reference sequence). The CDR3 DNA is TGTGCCAGCACCTGGACTCGCACAGATACGCAGTATTTT. Its translation: CASTWTRTDTQYF.

This chain uses TRBV5-1 with TRBJ2-2; 7 bases line up with TRBD1. The CDR3 extends over 16 amino acids. CDR1 is SGHRS, CDR2 YFSETQ, per germline. The junction had 6 bases not matched to a gene; V was cut back by 0 bases and J by 4 bases. The CDR3 loop reads CASSLEQGRSTGELFF. As DNA, the CDR3 is TGCGCCAGCAGCTTGGAACAGGGGAGAAGCACCGGGGAGCTGTTTTTT.

This chain joins TRBV5-5 and TRBJ1-1; 9 bases fit TRBD1. CDR1 is SGHKS and CDR2 is YYEKEE in the germline V gene (reference sequence). Trimming removed 4 bases from V and 4 bases from J; junction bases left unmatched: 2. The CDR3 extends over 13 amino acids. CDR3 DNA sequence: TGTGCCAGCAGCCCGGACAGGGGCACTGAAGCTTTCTTT. Amino acid sequence: CASSPDRGTEAFF.

The V call is TRBV5-5, the J call TRBJ1-3; D is unclear. This CDR3 spans 16 amino acids. Looked up from germline, CDR1 is SGHKS and CDR2 is YYEKEE (reference sequence). Trimming stripped 0 bases from V and 0 bases from J, with 10 bases between. CDR3 in amino acids: CASSLVPSSSGNTIYF. The DNA for the CDR3 is TGTGCCAGCAGCTTGGTCCCTTCGTCCTCTGGAAACACCATATATTTT.

This rearrangement joins TRBV19 to TRBJ2-1, with 7 bases identical to TRBD2. In germline, CDR1 is LNHDA, CDR2 SQIVND (reference sequence). The trim removed 5 bases at V and 9 bases at J, leaving 1 base unmatched. This CDR3 contains 11 residues. The CDR3 DNA sequence: TGTGCCAGTAGTCCGGGGGGTGAGCAGTTCTTC. Its translation: CASSPGGEQFF.

The genes are TRBV4-1 and TRBJ2-3; 8 bases match TRBD1. Germline CDR1 reads MGHRA; CDR2 reads YSYEKL. The CDR3 is 16 residues long. Losses at the gene ends were 3 bases for V and 4 bases for J; bases not matched to a gene: 9. CDR3 coding DNA: TGCGCCAGCAGCCAGTTAACAGGGGGAGCGGCAGATACGCAGTATTTT. Protein sequence: CASSQLTGGAADTQYF.

V usage is TRBV6-1 and J usage is TRBJ1-1, with 7 bases aligning to TRBD1. The CDR3 spans 15 residues. CDR1 MNHNS and CDR2 SASEGT come from the germline V gene. J lost 6 bases, V lost 4 bases, and 11 bases had no gene match. CDR3 sequence: CASSAYRDRGSEAFF. In DNA form, the CDR3 reads TGTGCCAGCAGTGCTTACCGGGACAGAGGCTCTGAAGCTTTCTTT.

The chain couples TRBV7-2 to TRBJ1-2, with 8 bases fitting TRBD1. Germline loops: CDR1 SGHTA, CDR2 FQGNSA. CDR3 length: 17 residues. The trim removed 6 bases at V and 1 base at J, leaving 13 bases unmatched. CDR3 protein: CASSPRTGRGLNYGYTF. DNA of the CDR3: TGTGCCAGCAGTCCTAGGACAGGGAGGGGGCTTAACTATGGCTACACCTTC.

This clone is a singleton in its sample. The chain joins TRBV6-6 to TRBJ2-1, with 9 bases matching TRBD2. Germline values: CDR1 MNHNY, CDR2 SVGAGI (reference sequence). Trimming at V came to 2 bases and at J to 5 bases, leaving 7 bases not matched to a gene. This CDR3 spans 16 amino acids. The CDR3 DNA sequence: TGTGCCAGCAGTTACGTTTATAGGACTAGCGACAATGAGCAGTTCTTC. This sequence encodes CASSYVYRTSDNEQFF.

This chain links TRBV6-5 with TRBJ1-4; TRBD1 matches 9 bases. Germline V gene lookup returns CDR1 MNHEY and CDR2 SVGAGI. The V segment lost 2 bases and the J segment 8 bases; nucleotides outside the gene matches: 3. The CDR3 is made up of 14 amino acids. Here the CDR3 reads CASSYGTGREKLFF. CDR3 in DNA: TGTGCCAGCAGTTACGGGACAGGGAGGGAAAAACTGTTTTTT.

The CDR3 bases are TGTGCCAGCAGCGTAGAAGGCAGGGGGCGCGGGGAGACCCAGTACTTC. Translated: CASSVEGRGRGETQYF. This sequence joins TRBV9 and TRBJ2-5; TRBD1 matches 8 bases. J lost 5 bases, V lost 0 bases, and 9 bases had no gene match. The CDR3 is 16 amino acids. Germline V gene lookup returns CDR1 SGDLS and CDR2 YYNGEE.

This chain joins TRBV4-1 and TRBJ2-7; weak D call: TRBD2 (6 bases). The CDR3 runs to 14 residues. The V end was cut by 0 bases, the J end by 4 bases, with 10 bases between. Per the germline V gene, CDR1 is MGHRA and CDR2 is YSYEKL. DNA of the CDR3: TGCGCCAGCAGCCAAGACGCGGGAACTTACGAGCAGTACTTC. Protein sequence: CASSQDAGTYEQYF.

The chain has TRBV7-2 and TRBJ1-1; 7 positions agree with TRBD1. The CDR3 runs 16 residues. Germline CDR1 and CDR2: SGHTA and FQGNSA. The J segment lost 7 bases and the V segment lost 1 base, leaving 12 bases of the junction unmatched. The CDR3 sequence: CASSLVPGIPGGEAFF. The CDR3 nucleotides are TGTGCCAGCAGCTTAGTTCCAGGGATCCCAGGGGGTGAAGCTTTCTTT.

The V call is TRBV6-1, the J call TRBJ2-1, with D possibly matching TRBD1 (6 bases). This CDR3 comprises 14 residues. Trimming pared 2 bases from V and 6 bases from J, leaving 11 bases between. CDR1 is MNHNS and CDR2 is SASEGT in the germline V gene. CDR3 protein: CASSETGSSNEQFF. Written as DNA, the CDR3 is TGTGCCAGCAGTGAAACAGGGAGTTCCAATGAGCAGTTCTTC.

The V call is TRBV2, the J call TRBJ2-5, with 9 nucleotides matching TRBD2. CDR3 length: 16 amino acids. V trimming: 6 bases; J trimming: 7 bases; junction bases outside the gene matches: 15. Germline lookup yields CDR1 SNHLY and CDR2 FYNNEI. CDR3 amino acids: CASSSRGSGGTGTQYF. CDR3 DNA sequence: TGTGCCAGCAGCTCCAGGGGGAGCGGGGGGACCGGGACCCAGTACTTC.